These 8 T cell receptor beta chains originate from one sample sequenced in a study of T cell clonality in common variable immunodeficiency. Profiling relied on immunoSEQ multiplex PCR, and the TCRdb table lists in-frame clones only, not all of them. This sample comprises tens of thousands of clones, none seen once only. The material sequenced was peripheral blood mononuclear cells. These receptors all come from a person between 18 and 75 years old in good health.

This clone came up many times. The CDR3 region is CASNKGDTQYF. The covered CDR3 bases are TGTGCCAGCAACAAGGGAGATACG. This chain uses TRBV5-4 with TRBJ2-3; D gene ambiguous. The CDR3 end falls 3 residues outside the read, so it is completed with the germline J gene. Germline CDR1 reads SGHNT; CDR2 reads YYREEE (reference sequence). Trimming stripped 6 bases from V and 5 bases from J, with 7 bases between. The CDR3 consists of 11 residues.

This clone was seen at least ten times. The read ends 3 residues shy of where the CDR3 ends; the end is completed using the germline J gene. V usage is TRBV9 and J usage is TRBJ2-7, with TRBD1 identical over 11 bases. Germline assignment: CDR1 SGDLS and CDR2 YYNGEE. The ends lost 0 bases at V and 4 bases at J; junction bases unmatched: 3. The CDR3 runs 15 residues. The chain's CDR3 is CASSVGTGGRYEQYF. CDR3 DNA, as far as it was read: TGTGCCAGCAGCGTAGGGACAGGGGGCAGATACGAG.

This clone was observed at least ten times. Sequencing ends 3 residues short of the CDR3 end; the germline J gene provides the rest. The chain links TRBV18 to TRBJ2-7; TRBD2 is a possible D gene (5 bases). The CDR3 runs to 14 residues. V dropped 2 bases and J dropped 4 bases, with 12 bases sitting between them. CDR1 KGHSH and CDR2 LQKENI come from the germline V gene. The CDR3 here is CASSPSAVAYEQYF. CDR3 bases read: TGTGCCAGCTCACCAAGCGCTGTAGCGTACGAG.

This clone was observed many times. The DNA ends 3 residues before the CDR3 does, and the rest of the CDR3 is filled in from the germline J gene. V is TRBV4-1 and J is TRBJ2-7; 7 positions match TRBD1. CDR1 is MGHRA, CDR2 YSYEKL, per germline. Trimming removed 4 bases from V and 3 bases from J; junction bases left unmatched: 6. CDR3 size: 14 residues. The sequenced CDR3 bases are TGCGCCAGCAGCCCAACAGGGGTCAGCTACGAG. Its protein product is CASSPTGVSYE. In full, the CDR3 is CASSPTGVSYEQYF.

This clone has at least ten counts. The read ends 3 residues shy of where the CDR3 ends; the end is completed using the germline J gene. J is TRBJ1-2 and V is TRBV4-2; D uncertain. Germline CDR1 LGHNA, CDR2 YNFKEQ. This CDR3 region has 16 residues. V lost 1 base and J lost 1, with 13 bases in between. The CDR3 spells CASSQGPGEHNYGYTF. Partial CDR3 DNA: TGTGCCAGCAGCCAAGGACCAGGAGAACATAACTATGGC.

This clone was counted at least ten times. The read ends 3 residues early relative to the CDR3; the germline J gene fills the gap. The chain carries TRBV13 and TRBJ2-1, with D perhaps TRBD1 (5 bases). Trimming took 2 bases from V and 3 from J, leaving 11 bases between them. This CDR3 comprises 15 residues. Germline V gene sequence: CDR1 PRHDT, CDR2 FYEKMQ (reference sequence). The CDR3 sequence is CASSLYAGNYNEQFF. CDR3 DNA (partial): TGTGCCAGCAGCTTATATGCAGGGAACTACAATGAG.

This clone was counted at least ten times. The sequence runs out 3 residues before the end of the CDR3; the remainder is reconstructed from the germline J gene. V and J are TRBV9 and TRBJ2-7; 11 bases line up with TRBD2. The CDR3 totals 16 residues. The V gene end was trimmed by 0 bases and the J gene end by 0 bases; junction bases not matched to a gene: 2. Per the germline V gene, CDR1 is SGDLS and CDR2 is YYNGEE. Incomplete CDR3 DNA: TGTGCCAGCAGCGTAGATGGACTAGCGGGCTCCTACGAG. Its protein product is CASSVDGLAGSYE. The CDR3, in full, reads CASSVDGLAGSYEQYF. Together with reference TRBV9 and TRBJ2-7, the CDR3 gives the full variable domain: DSGVTQTPKHLITATGQRVTLRCSPRSGDLSVYWYQQSLDQGLQFLIQYYNGEERAKGNILERFSAQQFPDLHSELNLSSLELGDSALYFCASSVDGLAGSYEQYFGPGTRLTVT.

This clone was picked up many times. The DNA ends 3 residues before the CDR3 does, and the rest of the CDR3 is filled in from the germline J gene. The rearrangement links TRBV18 to TRBJ1-4, with a possible D match to TRBD1 (5 bases). V was clipped by 3 bases and J by 0 bases, with 8 bases between them. The CDR3 has 15 residues. Germline V gene sequence: CDR1 KGHSH, CDR2 LQKENI. CDR3 loop: CASSPRQTTNEKLFF. CDR3 DNA (partial): TGTGCCAGCTCACCTCGACAGACAACTAATGAAAAA.